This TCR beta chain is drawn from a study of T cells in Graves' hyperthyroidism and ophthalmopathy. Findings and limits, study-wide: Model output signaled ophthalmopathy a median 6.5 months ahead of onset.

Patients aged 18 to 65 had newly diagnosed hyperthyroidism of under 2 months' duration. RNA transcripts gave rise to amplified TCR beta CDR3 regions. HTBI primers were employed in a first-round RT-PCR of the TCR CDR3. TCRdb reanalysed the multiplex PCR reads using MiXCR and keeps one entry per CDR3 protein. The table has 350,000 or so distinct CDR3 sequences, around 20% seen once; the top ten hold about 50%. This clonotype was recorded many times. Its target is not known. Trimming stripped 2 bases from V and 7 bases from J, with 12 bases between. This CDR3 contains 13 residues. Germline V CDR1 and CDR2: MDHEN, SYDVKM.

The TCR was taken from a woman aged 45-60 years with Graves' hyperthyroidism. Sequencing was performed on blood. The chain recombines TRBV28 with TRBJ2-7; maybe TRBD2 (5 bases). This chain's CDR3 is CASSLRSEREQYF. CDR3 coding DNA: TGTGCCAGCAGTTTAAGATCGGAGCGGGAGCAGTACTTC.